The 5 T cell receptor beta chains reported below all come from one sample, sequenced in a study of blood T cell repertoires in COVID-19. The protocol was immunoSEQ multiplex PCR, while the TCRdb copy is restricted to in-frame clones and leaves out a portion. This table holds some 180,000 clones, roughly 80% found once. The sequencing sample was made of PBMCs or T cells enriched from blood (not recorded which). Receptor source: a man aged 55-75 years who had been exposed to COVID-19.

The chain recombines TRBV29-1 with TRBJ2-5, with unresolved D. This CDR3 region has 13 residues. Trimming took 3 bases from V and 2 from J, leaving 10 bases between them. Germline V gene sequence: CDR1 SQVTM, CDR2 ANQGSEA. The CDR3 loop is CSVEAALQETQYF. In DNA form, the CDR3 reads TGCAGCGTTGAGGCGGCGTTGCAAGAGACCCAGTACTTC.

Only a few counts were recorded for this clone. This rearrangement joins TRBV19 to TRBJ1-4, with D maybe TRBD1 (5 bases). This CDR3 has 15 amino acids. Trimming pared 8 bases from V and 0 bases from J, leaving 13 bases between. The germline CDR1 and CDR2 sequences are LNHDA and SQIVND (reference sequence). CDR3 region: CASGSSRATNEKLFF. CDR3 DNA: TGTGCCAGTGGATCATCCAGGGCAACTAATGAAAAACTGTTTTTT.

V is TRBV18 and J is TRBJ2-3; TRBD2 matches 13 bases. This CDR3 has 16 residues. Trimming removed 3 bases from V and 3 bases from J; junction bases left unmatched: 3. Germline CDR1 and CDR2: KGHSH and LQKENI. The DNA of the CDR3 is TGTGCCAGCTCACCTCGACTAGCGGGAGGTACAGATACGCAGTATTTT. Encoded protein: CASSPRLAGGTDTQYF. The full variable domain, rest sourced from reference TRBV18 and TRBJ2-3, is NAGVMQNPRHLVRRRGQEARLRCSPMKGHSHVYWYRQLPEEGLKFMVYLQKENIIDESGMPKERFSAEFPKEGPSILRIQQVVRGDSAAYFCASSPRLAGGTDTQYFGPGTRLTVL.

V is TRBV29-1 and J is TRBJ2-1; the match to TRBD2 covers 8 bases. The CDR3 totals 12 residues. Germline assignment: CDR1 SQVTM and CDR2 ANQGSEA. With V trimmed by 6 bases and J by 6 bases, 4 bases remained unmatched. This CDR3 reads CSVVAGFNEQFF. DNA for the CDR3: TGCAGCGTGGTAGCGGGGTTCAATGAGCAGTTCTTC.

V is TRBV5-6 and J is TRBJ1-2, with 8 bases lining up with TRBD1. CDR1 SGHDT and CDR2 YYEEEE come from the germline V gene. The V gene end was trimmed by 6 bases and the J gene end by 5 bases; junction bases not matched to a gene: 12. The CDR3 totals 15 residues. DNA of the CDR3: TGTGCCAGCAACGCCCGGGACAGGTCCCTTTATGGCTACACCTTC. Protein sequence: CASNARDRSLYGYTF.